This T cell receptor beta chain was captured in a study of T cell repertoires in cytomegalovirus infection. About the study: Use of recently identified HLA-C-restricted and well-studied HLA-B-restricted CMV epitopes was part of the study.

This clonotype occurred a few times. No antigen is known for it. TCRdb processed the reads anew with MiXCR; each CDR3 protein has one entry. The sample carries about 110,000 distinct CDR3 sequences, roughly 41% recorded once. CDR1 and CDR2 (germline): DFQATT, SNEGSKA (reference sequence). There are 15 residues in the CDR3. Between the trimmed V and J ends, which lost 4 bases and 9 bases, there was a span of 24 bases. The origin of this receptor is a human donor in good health (CMV status not recorded). Some clones in this sample may be carry-over from other donors' samples. This rearrangement joins TRBV20-1 to TRBJ2-5, with D perhaps matching TRBD1 (6 bases). The sequencing here drew on CD8+ T cells from cultured PBMCs, taken from culture after CMV antigen stimulation. Written as DNA, the CDR3 is TGCAGTGCTACCCTCGTTACAGGGCCGAGGGCCCCCCAGTACTTC. This sequence encodes CSATLVTGPRAPQYF.